The T cell receptor (beta chain) described here comes from a study of T cell responses to AZD1222 COVID-19 vaccine. The table came from immunoSEQ multiplex PCR; TCRdb's copy has only in-frame clones and leaves some out. The sample holds 100,000 to 150,000 clones, more than 80% seen once. Trimming took 8 bases from V and 4 from J, leaving 15 bases between them. This CDR3 is built from 15 residues. CDR1 and CDR2 from the germline V gene are LGHNA and YNFKEQ. As for this clone: Its cognate antigen is unknown.

Whole-study findings and limits: The study sampled repertoires only after the peak T cell response. Epitopes outside B.1.351 and B.1.1.7 mutated regions reportedly drew nearly half of spike TCRs. The sample set comprised mostly white British donors with more females, and clonal diversity was possibly underestimated. Vaccine-related CD4 TCRs covered spike, predominating at 160-218 and 743-854.

The chain employs TRBV4-2 and TRBJ2-6; D possibly corresponds to TRBD1 (5 bases). The sequenced sample was peripheral blood, obtained 28 days after the second AZD1222 dose. This clonotype was sampled from an adult who received the AZD1222 COVID-19 vaccine. The CDR3 region is CASGQGTRGANVLTF. In DNA form, the CDR3 reads TGTGCCAGCGGGCAGGGCACGAGAGGGGCCAACGTCCTGACTTTC.